The entry below gives a single TCR beta chain sequence along with its context. Its antigen remains unidentified. The data were produced by immunoSEQ multiplex PCR, yet TCRdb's version contains in-frame clones alone and is incomplete. The table has about 130,000 clones, less than 95% seen once. This entry comes from a study of T cell responses to AZD1222 COVID-19 vaccine. Findings and limits, study-wide: Clonal diversity may have been underestimated, and the donors were mostly white British, with more females than males. Increases in Spike-specific TCR breadth and depth were seen after two AZD1222 doses. No day 14 peak samples; only post-peak repertoires were characterized.

The sample was peripheral blood, taken on day 0 of AZD1222 vaccination. This receptor was obtained from an adult in good health.

The CDR3 reads CASSQELAGQETQYF. The CDR3 bases are TGTGCCAGCAGCCAAGAATTAGCGGGTCAAGAGACCCAGTACTTC. V is TRBV4-2 and J is TRBJ2-5; 7 bases map to TRBD2. V lost 0 bases to trimming and J lost 2 bases; unmatched junction nucleotides: 3. Germline lookup yields CDR1 LGHNA and CDR2 YNFKEQ. The CDR3 length is 15 residues.